This T cell receptor beta chain was profiled in a study of T cell responses to AZD1222 COVID-19 vaccine. Study-level findings and limits: Only six or seven AZD1222 recipients tested seropositive at baseline. Epitopes outside B.1.351 and B.1.1.7 mutated regions reportedly drew nearly half of spike TCRs. There were mostly white British donors and more females than males, and clonal diversity was possibly underestimated.

TCRdb's table, derived via immunoSEQ multiplex PCR, lists solely in-frame clones and lacks some. The data hold around 140,000 clones, with roughly 92% observed a single time. On this clone itself: Its antigen is undetermined.

Trimming took 3 bases from V and 4 from J; bases not matched to a gene: 4. The V gene's germline CDR1 is SGHTA and CDR2 FQGNSA. CDR3 length: 14 residues. The sequence came from an adult in good health. The chain carries TRBV7-2 and TRBJ2-5; 8 bases match TRBD1. The source material was peripheral blood, sampled on day 0 of AZD1222 vaccination. The CDR3 DNA reads TGTGCCAGCAGCTTCCGGACAGGGCCAGAGACCCAGTACTTC. Translation: CASSFRTGPETQYF.